The 8 T cell receptor beta chains below come from one sample, sequenced in a study of T cell changes during pregnancy in multiple sclerosis. The assay was immunoSEQ multiplex PCR, and TCRdb's table has in-frame clones only and misses some. The table lists 40,000 to 45,000 clones, approximately 92% of them singletons. Specimen: peripheral blood. The source is a female donor with multiple sclerosis, enrolled in a pregnancy study.

As regards this clone: At the DNA level, this CDR3 is encoded by other sequences in the same sample as well. The V gene is TRBV18, the J gene TRBJ2-3; D uncertain. CDR1 is KGHSH and CDR2 is LQKENI in the germline V gene. The CDR3 extends over 12 amino acids. Trimming removed 3 bases from V and 0 bases from J, with 1 base in between. The CDR3 DNA sequence: TGTGCCAGCTCACCGAGCACAGATACGCAGTATTTT. Amino acids: CASSPSTDTQYF. Full variable domain (remainder filled in from reference TRBV18 and TRBJ2-3): NAGVMQNPRHLVRRRGQEARLRCSPMKGHSHVYWYRQLPEEGLKFMVYLQKENIIDESGMPKERFSAEFPKEGPSILRIQQVVRGDSAAYFCASSPSTDTQYFGPGTRLTVL.

J is TRBJ2-7 and V is TRBV4-1, with 8 bases lining up with TRBD1. The CDR3 has 14 amino acids. CDR1 is MGHRA and CDR2 is YSYEKL in the germline V gene. After removal of 2 bases from V and 1 base from J, the junction contained 1 base not matched to a gene. DNA of the CDR3: TGCGCCAGCAGCCAATACAGGGGGTCCTACGAGCAGTACTTC. It is translated as CASSQYRGSYEQYF.

The gene calls are TRBV7-2 and TRBJ2-7, with no clear D. Deletions cut 1 base from V and 7 bases from J, with 17 bases between. Germline CDR1 SGHTA, CDR2 FQGNSA. This CDR3 comprises 15 residues. The CDR3 reads CASSLEFASSREQYF. The CDR3 DNA is TGTGCCAGCAGCTTAGAATTTGCGAGTTCGCGAGAGCAGTACTTC.

Only a few counts were recorded for this clone. V gene TRBV7-9 combines with J gene TRBJ2-7; D not certain. CDR3 length: 12 residues. In germline, CDR1 is SEHNR, CDR2 FQNEAQ (reference sequence). Trimming cost V 4 bases and J 2 bases, with 6 bases left between them. For the CDR3, the DNA is TGTGCCAGCAGCTCTACAACCTACGAGCAGTACTTC. This translates into CASSSTTYEQYF.

The chain is built from TRBV2 and TRBJ2-3; perhaps TRBD1 as D (5 bases). Trimming removed 6 bases from V and 3 bases from J, with 13 bases in between. CDR1 SNHLY and CDR2 FYNNEI come from the germline V gene. The CDR3 has 14 residues. The CDR3 is CASSPGWMTDTQYF. CDR3 coding DNA: TGTGCCAGCAGCCCAGGGTGGATGACAGATACGCAGTATTTT.

J is TRBJ2-1 and V is TRBV6-4, with 10 bases identical to TRBD2. The germline gives CDR1 MRHNA, CDR2 SNTAGT. The J segment lost 2 bases and the V segment lost 4 bases, leaving 2 bases of the junction unmatched. This CDR3 is 15 amino acids long. CDR3 loop: CASSGLAGAYNEQFF. CDR3 nucleotide sequence: TGTGCCAGCAGTGGCCTAGCGGGGGCCTACAATGAGCAGTTCTTC.

This chain joins TRBV28 and TRBJ1-5, with TRBD1 matching over 7 bases. The J segment lost 9 bases and the V segment lost 6 bases, leaving 14 bases of the junction unmatched. Per the germline V gene, CDR1 is MDHEN and CDR2 is SYDVKM. The CDR3 covers 15 residues. CDR3 nucleotides: TGTGCCAGCAGATTCCGACAGGCCCAGGGGGGGCCCCAGCATTTT. Translating it yields CASRFRQAQGGPQHF.

The rearrangement uses TRBV14 and TRBJ2-7; D gene unclear. V lost 4 bases, J lost 0 bases, and 4 bases lay in between. The CDR3 consists of 12 residues. In germline, CDR1 is SGHDN, CDR2 FVKESK. The CDR3 nucleotides are TGTGCCAGCAGCCTCCTCTCCTACGAGCAGTACTTC. Translation gives CASSLLSYEQYF.